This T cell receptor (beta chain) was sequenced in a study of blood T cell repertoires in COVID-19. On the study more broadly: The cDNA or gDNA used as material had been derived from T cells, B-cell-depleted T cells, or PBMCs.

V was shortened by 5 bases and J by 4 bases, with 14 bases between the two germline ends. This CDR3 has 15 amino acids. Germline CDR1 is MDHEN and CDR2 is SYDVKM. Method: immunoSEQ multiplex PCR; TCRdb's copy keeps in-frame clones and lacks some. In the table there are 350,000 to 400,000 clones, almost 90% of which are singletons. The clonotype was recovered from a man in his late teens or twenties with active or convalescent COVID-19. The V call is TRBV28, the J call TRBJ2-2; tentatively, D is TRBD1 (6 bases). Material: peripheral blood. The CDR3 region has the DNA TGTGCCAGCAGTCCTCATACAGGGATCACCGGGGAGCTGTTTTTT. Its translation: CASSPHTGITGELFF.